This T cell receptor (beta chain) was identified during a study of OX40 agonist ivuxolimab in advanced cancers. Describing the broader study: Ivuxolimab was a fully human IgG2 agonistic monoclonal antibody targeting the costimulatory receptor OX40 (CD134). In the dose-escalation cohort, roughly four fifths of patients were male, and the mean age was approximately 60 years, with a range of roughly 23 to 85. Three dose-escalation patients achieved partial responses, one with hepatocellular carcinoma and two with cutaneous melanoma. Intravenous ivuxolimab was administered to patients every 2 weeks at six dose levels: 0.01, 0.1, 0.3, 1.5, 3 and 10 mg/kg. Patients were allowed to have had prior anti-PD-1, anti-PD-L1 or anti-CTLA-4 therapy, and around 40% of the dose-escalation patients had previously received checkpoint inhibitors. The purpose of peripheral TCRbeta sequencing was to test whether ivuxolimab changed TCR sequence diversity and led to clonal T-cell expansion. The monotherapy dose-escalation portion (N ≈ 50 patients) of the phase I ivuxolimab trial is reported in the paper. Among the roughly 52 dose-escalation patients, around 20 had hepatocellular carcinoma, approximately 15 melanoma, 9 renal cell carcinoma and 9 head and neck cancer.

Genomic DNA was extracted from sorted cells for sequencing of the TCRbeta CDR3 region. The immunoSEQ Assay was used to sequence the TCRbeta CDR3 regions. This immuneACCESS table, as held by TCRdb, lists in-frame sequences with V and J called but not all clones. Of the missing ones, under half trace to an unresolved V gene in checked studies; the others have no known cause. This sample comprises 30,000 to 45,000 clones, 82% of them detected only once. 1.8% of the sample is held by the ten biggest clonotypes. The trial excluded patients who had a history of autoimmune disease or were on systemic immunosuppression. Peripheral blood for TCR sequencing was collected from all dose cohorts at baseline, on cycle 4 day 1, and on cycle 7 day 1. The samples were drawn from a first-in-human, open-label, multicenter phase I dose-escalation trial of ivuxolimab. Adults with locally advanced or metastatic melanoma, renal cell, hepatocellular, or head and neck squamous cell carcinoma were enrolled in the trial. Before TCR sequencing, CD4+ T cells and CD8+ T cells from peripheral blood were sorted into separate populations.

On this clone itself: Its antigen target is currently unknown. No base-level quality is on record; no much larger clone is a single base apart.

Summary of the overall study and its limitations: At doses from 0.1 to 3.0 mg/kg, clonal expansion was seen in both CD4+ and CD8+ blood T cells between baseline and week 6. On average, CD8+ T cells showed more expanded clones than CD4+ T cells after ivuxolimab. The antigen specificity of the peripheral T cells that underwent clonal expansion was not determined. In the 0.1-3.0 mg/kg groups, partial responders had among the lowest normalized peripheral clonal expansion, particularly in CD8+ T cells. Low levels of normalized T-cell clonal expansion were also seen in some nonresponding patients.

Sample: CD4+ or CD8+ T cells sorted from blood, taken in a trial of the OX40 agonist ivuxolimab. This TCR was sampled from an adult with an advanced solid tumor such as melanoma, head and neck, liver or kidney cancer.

This receptor carries the CDR3 CASSRTSGLQFF. The sequence in DNA is TGTGCCAGCAGTCGTACTAGCGGGTTGCAGTTCTTC. The chain was built from TRBV6-5 and TRBJ2-1; 9 bases in between match TRBD2. Via the germline V gene, CDR1 is MNHEY and CDR2 SVGAGI. From the cysteine up to the phenylalanine, the CDR3 has a length of 12 residues. The kept DNA is CDR3 alone, 36 bases in frame from the first base. Trimmed from V: 5 bases; trimmed from J: 12 bases; junction bases lacking a gene match: 5.